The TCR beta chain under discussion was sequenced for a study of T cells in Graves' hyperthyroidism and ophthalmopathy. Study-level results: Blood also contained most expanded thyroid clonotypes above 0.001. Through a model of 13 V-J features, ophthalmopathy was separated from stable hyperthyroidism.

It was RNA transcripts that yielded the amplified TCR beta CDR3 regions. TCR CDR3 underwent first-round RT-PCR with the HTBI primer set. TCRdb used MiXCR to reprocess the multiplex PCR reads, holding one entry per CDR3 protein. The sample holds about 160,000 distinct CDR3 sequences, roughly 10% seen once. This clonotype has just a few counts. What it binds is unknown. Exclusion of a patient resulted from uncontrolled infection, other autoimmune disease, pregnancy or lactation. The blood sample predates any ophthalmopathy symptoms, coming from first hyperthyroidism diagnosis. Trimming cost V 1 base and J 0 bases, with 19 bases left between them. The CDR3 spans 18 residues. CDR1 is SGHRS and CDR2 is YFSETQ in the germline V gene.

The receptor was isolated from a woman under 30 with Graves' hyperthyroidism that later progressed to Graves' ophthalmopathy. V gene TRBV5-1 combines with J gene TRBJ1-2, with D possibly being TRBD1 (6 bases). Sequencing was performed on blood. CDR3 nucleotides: TGCGCCAGCAGCTTGACTCCCTCTTCCGGGACACCTAACTATGGCTACACCTTC. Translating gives CASSLTPSSGTPNYGYTF.